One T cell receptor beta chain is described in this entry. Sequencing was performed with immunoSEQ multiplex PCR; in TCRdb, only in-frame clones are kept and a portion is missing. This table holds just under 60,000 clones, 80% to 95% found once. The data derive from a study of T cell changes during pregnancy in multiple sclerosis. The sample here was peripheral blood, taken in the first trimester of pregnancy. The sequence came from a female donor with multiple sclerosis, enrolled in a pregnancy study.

CDR3 protein: CASTLGGGNNEQFF. The CDR3 DNA is TGTGCCAGTACCTTGGGGGGGGGAAACAATGAGCAGTTCTTC. The rearrangement links TRBV19 to TRBJ2-1, with TRBD2 matching 7 bases. V was pared by 7 bases and J by 5 bases, with 8 bases of the junction left unmatched. The length of the CDR3 is 14 residues. CDR1 LNHDA and CDR2 SQIVND come from the germline V gene (reference sequence). The complete variable domain, with remaining parts taken from reference TRBV19 and TRBJ2-1, reads DGGITQSPKYLFRKEGQNVTLSCEQNLNHDAMYWYRQDPGQGLRLIYYSQIVNDFQKGDIAEGYSVSREKKESFPLTVTSAQKNPTAFYLCASTLGGGNNEQFFGPGTRLTVL.